The 11 T cell receptor beta chains given below trace back to one sample, sequenced in a study of T-cell reconstitution after alpha-beta-depleted transplantation in children. Construction of the TCRbeta library involved unique molecular identifiers. TCRdb passed the PCR reads through MiXCR, listing each CDR3 protein once. The sample has hundreds of thousands of distinct CDR3 sequences, approximately 16% seen once. The specimen was PBMCs from the stem cell graft donor, collected from the stem cell graft. The receptors were sampled from a human donor who donated a stem cell graft to a child with acute myeloid leukemia.

Only a few counts were recorded for this clonotype. CDR3 sequence (DNA): TGCAGTGCTCCCCGGGAGGTTGGCACCACAGATACGCAGTATTTT. Translated: CSAPREVGTTDTQYF. The chain uses TRBV20-1 and TRBJ2-3; 7 positions match TRBD2. The CDR3 is 15 amino acids. The V and J ends lost 5 bases and 2 bases, in that order; junction bases with no gene match: 10. CDR1 is DFQATT and CDR2 is SNEGSKA in the germline V gene (reference sequence).

J is TRBJ1-3 and V is TRBV6-2 or TRBV6-3; TRBD1 agrees at 7 bases. J gave up 0 bases and V 8 bases, and 16 bases lay outside the gene matches. CDR3 size: 18 residues. CDR1 is MNHEY and CDR2 is SVGEGT in the germline V gene. The CDR3 reads CASRGHWTGSTSGNTIYF. The CDR3, as DNA: TGTGCCAGCCGAGGCCACTGGACAGGTTCAACCTCTGGAAACACCATATATTTT.

The chain joins TRBV30 to TRBJ1-5, with D perhaps matching TRBD1 (5 bases). The V gene lost 0 bases and the J gene lost 7 bases, with 22 bases spanning the gap. The V gene's germline CDR1 is GTSNPN and CDR2 SVGIG (reference sequence). CDR3 length: 17 amino acids. The CDR3 reads CAWSVSAGGRVHQPQHF. The CDR3 DNA follows: TGTGCCTGGAGTGTATCAGCCGGAGGCAGGGTCCACCAGCCCCAGCATTTT.

This clonotype was seen many times. The chain recombines TRBV20-1 with TRBJ2-3; D uncertain. V gave up 6 bases and J gave up 0 bases, with 13 bases separating them. The germline gives CDR1 DFQATT, CDR2 SNEGSKA (reference sequence). The CDR3 extends over 14 amino acids. CDR3 sequence (DNA): TGCAGTGCGCAACACCGTGCTAGCACAGATACGCAGTATTTT. It is translated as CSAQHRASTDTQYF.

Many counts were recorded for this clonotype. The CDR3 loop is CSALTSQTYEQYF. The CDR3 DNA is TGCAGTGCCCTGACTAGCCAAACCTACGAGCAGTACTTC. The rearrangement uses TRBV20-1 and TRBJ2-7; TRBD2 agrees at 7 bases. The CDR3 is made up of 13 amino acids. Losses at the gene ends were 6 bases for V and 2 bases for J; bases not matched to a gene: 7. From germline, CDR1 is DFQATT and CDR2 SNEGSKA (reference sequence).

This chain connects TRBV6-2 or TRBV6-3 to TRBJ1-5; TRBD1 might be the D (5 bases). V gave up 3 bases and J gave up 7 bases, with 16 bases separating them. Germline assignment: CDR1 MNHEY and CDR2 SVGEGT. The CDR3 covers 15 residues. Written as DNA, the CDR3 is TGTGCCAGCAGTTATCCCGGGACGTTTTACCAGCCCCAGCATTTT. Translated: CASSYPGTFYQPQHF.

This clonotype was seen more than once but under ten times. J is TRBJ2-3 and V is TRBV5-5, with 8 bases matching TRBD2. The CDR3 has 15 residues. J gave up 2 bases and V 6 bases, and 8 bases lay outside the gene matches. Germline V gives CDR1 SGHKS, CDR2 YYEKEE (reference sequence). As DNA, the CDR3 is TGTGCCAGCACAATACAAGCGGGGGTCACAGATACGCAGTATTTT. Translated: CASTIQAGVTDTQYF.

This chain connects TRBV6-1 to TRBJ2-5; 7 nucleotides agree with TRBD1. The length of the CDR3 is 14 residues. Germline values: CDR1 MNHNS, CDR2 SASEGT. Trimming took 6 bases from V and 5 from J; bases not matched to a gene: 9. The CDR3 region has the DNA TGTGCCAGCAGCCCCGGCAGGGGGATCGAGACCCAGTACTTC. It specifies CASSPGRGIETQYF.

In this sample, this clonotype turned up a few times. V is TRBV12-3 or TRBV12-4 and J is TRBJ2-3; no clear D gene. The V end was cut by 1 base, the J end by 2 bases, with 13 bases between. The CDR3 has 16 amino acids. CDR3 sequence: CASSLGIAGPTDTQYF. CDR3 nucleotide sequence: TGTGCCAGCAGTTTAGGAATCGCTGGCCCCACAGATACGCAGTATTTT.

This clonotype was picked up many times. J is TRBJ2-7 and V is TRBV29-1; 9 bases are shared with TRBD1. Germline CDR1 is SQVTM and CDR2 is ANQGSEA. There are 14 residues in the CDR3. J gave up 3 bases and V 0 bases, and 3 bases lay outside the gene matches. CDR3 nucleotides: TGCAGCGTTGAAGATCTGGACAGGGGCTACGAGCAGTACTTC. This codes for CSVEDLDRGYEQYF.

This clonotype appeared a few times. The chain combines TRBV20-1 with TRBJ1-1; D is uncertain. The germline CDR1 and CDR2 sequences are DFQATT and SNEGSKA (reference sequence). V dropped 5 bases and J dropped 6 bases, with 13 bases sitting between them. The CDR3 has 12 residues. The CDR3 is CSAPRNRAEAFF. The CDR3 coding sequence is TGCAGTGCTCCCCGCAATCGCGCTGAAGCTTTCTTT.